These T cell receptor beta chains were read from a single sample in a study of regulatory T cells in long-lasting Graves disease. TCRdb called the multiplex PCR reads again in MiXCR, with one record for every CDR3 protein. The sample lists about 660,000 distinct CDR3 sequences, around 32% occurring once. Sequences were derived from peripheral blood mononuclear cells (PBMCs), sampled when the disease was refractory, from a patient treated with antithyroid drugs. Source of these receptors: a female donor with Graves disease. Both conserved end residues are part of each CDR3. A D gene is named only where the DNA matches it firmly. Part of the rows lack a size; the others show once, few, many or a class for expanded clones.

CDR3 DNA: TGCAGTGGACTAGCGGGAGGAAATCAAGAGACCCAGTACTTC
CDR3 protein: CSGLAGGNQETQYF
CDR3 length: 14
D gene: TRBD2
J gene: TRBJ2-5
clone size: few
V gene: TRBV20-1

CDR3 DNA: TGTGCCAGCAGTTACGCCGGGGGCGGGAATGGCTACACCTTC
CDR3 protein: CASSYAGGGNGYTF
CDR3 length: 14
D gene: -
J gene: TRBJ1-2
clone size: few
V gene: TRBV6-2/TRBV6-3

CDR3 DNA: TGCAGTGCTAGGCTCGGATTAGTCTATGGCTACACCTTC
CDR3 protein: CSARLGLVYGYTF
CDR3 length: 13
D gene: -
J gene: TRBJ1-2
clone size: many
V gene: TRBV20-1

CDR3 DNA: TGTGCCAGCAGTTTGGGAACAGGGGTCGGCTACACCTTC
CDR3 protein: CASSLGTGVGYTF
CDR3 length: 13
D gene: TRBD1
J gene: TRBJ1-2
clone size: few
V gene: TRBV27

CDR3 DNA: TGTGCCTGGAGTGTTGGGGGAGCCAGAAACATTCAGTACTTC
CDR3 protein: CAWSVGGARNIQYF
CDR3 length: 14
D gene: -
J gene: TRBJ2-4
clone size: -
V gene: TRBV30

CDR3 DNA: TGCAGTGCTAGGCAGGAGCGGGAGACCACCTACGAGCAGTACTTC
CDR3 protein: CSARQERETTYEQYF
CDR3 length: 15
D gene: TRBD2
J gene: TRBJ2-7
clone size: -
V gene: TRBV20-1

CDR3 DNA: TGTGCCAGCAGACCGGGGAGGTATACTGAAGCTTTCTTT
CDR3 protein: CASRPGRYTEAFF
CDR3 length: 13
D gene: -
J gene: TRBJ1-1
clone size: -
V gene: TRBV6-1

CDR3 DNA: TGTGCCAGCAGGGGTTCCGTGGACGAGCAGTACTTC
CDR3 protein: CASRGSVDEQYF
CDR3 length: 12
D gene: -
J gene: TRBJ2-7
clone size: many
V gene: TRBV12-3/TRBV12-4

CDR3 DNA: TGTGCCAGCAGTTACGCAGGGGACAATCAGCCCCAGCATTTT
CDR3 protein: CASSYAGDNQPQHF
CDR3 length: 14
D gene: -
J gene: TRBJ1-5
clone size: many
V gene: TRBV6-5

CDR3 DNA: TGTGCCATCAGTGCGTCGGTACTGGAAGGGAGTGGAACTAATGAAAAACTGTTTTTT
CDR3 protein: CAISASVLEGSGTNEKLFF
CDR3 length: 19
D gene: -
J gene: TRBJ1-4
clone size: -
V gene: TRBV10-3

CDR3 DNA: TGCAGTGCTAGACCGGACACCTACGAGCAGTACTTC
CDR3 protein: CSARPDTYEQYF
CDR3 length: 12
D gene: -
J gene: TRBJ2-7
clone size: few
V gene: TRBV20-1

CDR3 DNA: TGTGCCAGCTCACCACTGGCACTAAATAGCAATCAGCCCCAGCATTTT
CDR3 protein: CASSPLALNSNQPQHF
CDR3 length: 16
D gene: -
J gene: TRBJ1-5
clone size: -
V gene: TRBV18

CDR3 DNA: TGTGCCAGCAGCGTAGAAGCAGGGAACTACGAGCAGTACTTC
CDR3 protein: CASSVEAGNYEQYF
CDR3 length: 14
D gene: -
J gene: TRBJ2-7
clone size: -
V gene: TRBV9

CDR3 DNA: TGTGCCAGCAGTGAAACCGGGGGGCCGACTGAAGCTTTCTTT
CDR3 protein: CASSETGGPTEAFF
CDR3 length: 14
D gene: -
J gene: TRBJ1-1
clone size: many
V gene: TRBV2

CDR3 DNA: TGTGCCAGCAGCTTGGTGGGACAGGGACAAGAGACCCAGTACTTC
CDR3 protein: CASSLVGQGQETQYF
CDR3 length: 15
D gene: TRBD1
J gene: TRBJ2-5
clone size: once
V gene: TRBV6-1

CDR3 DNA: TGTGCCAGCAGCCCCGAACCCTACGAGCAGTACTTC
CDR3 protein: CASSPEPYEQYF
CDR3 length: 12
D gene: -
J gene: TRBJ2-7
clone size: few
V gene: TRBV7-9

CDR3 DNA: TGTGCCAGCAGCTTACTGGACAGGAACTATGGCTACACCTTC
CDR3 protein: CASSLLDRNYGYTF
CDR3 length: 14
D gene: TRBD1
J gene: TRBJ1-2
clone size: -
V gene: TRBV7-6

CDR3 DNA: TGTGCCACCAGTGAGAGGGATCGCGGCTACACCTTC
CDR3 protein: CATSERDRGYTF
CDR3 length: 12
D gene: -
J gene: TRBJ1-2
clone size: few
V gene: TRBV24-1

CDR3 DNA: TGTGCCAGTAGTATTGGGAGTTACAATCAGCCCCAGCATTTT
CDR3 protein: CASSIGSYNQPQHF
CDR3 length: 14
D gene: -
J gene: TRBJ1-5
clone size: -
V gene: TRBV19

CDR3 DNA: TGTGCCAGCACCGATTGGGTCGGCCACATTCAGTACTTC
CDR3 protein: CASTDWVGHIQYF
CDR3 length: 13
D gene: -
J gene: TRBJ2-4
clone size: -
V gene: TRBV27

CDR3 DNA: TGTGCCAGTAGTAATAGCGGATTGCTAGCCAAAAACATTCAGTACTTC
CDR3 protein: CASSNSGLLAKNIQYF
CDR3 length: 16
D gene: -
J gene: TRBJ2-4
clone size: -
V gene: TRBV19

CDR3 DNA: TGTGCCAGCAGCTGGGGGACAGGGAAGGTGAACACTGAAGCTTTCTTT
CDR3 protein: CASSWGTGKVNTEAFF
CDR3 length: 16
D gene: TRBD1
J gene: TRBJ1-1
clone size: -
V gene: TRBV5-5

CDR3 DNA: TGCGCCAGCAGCTTGGCCCGGGACAGGGGATTCACTGAAGCTTTCTTT
CDR3 protein: CASSLARDRGFTEAFF
CDR3 length: 16
D gene: TRBD1
J gene: TRBJ1-1
clone size: -
V gene: TRBV5-1

CDR3 DNA: TGTGCCAGCAGCTTAGGTTTTAGCAACTATGAGCAGTTCTTC
CDR3 protein: CASSLGFSNYEQFF
CDR3 length: 14
D gene: -
J gene: TRBJ2-1
clone size: -
V gene: TRBV11-2

CDR3 DNA: TGTGCCAGCAGCTTAGGACAGGGGGCTGCCAAAAACATTCAGTACTTC
CDR3 protein: CASSLGQGAAKNIQYF
CDR3 length: 16
D gene: TRBD1
J gene: TRBJ2-4
clone size: -
V gene: TRBV7-9

CDR3 DNA: TGCAGCGTGGAGGGGGGAAAAGGACAGTATAACTATGGCTACACCTTC
CDR3 protein: CSVEGGKGQYNYGYTF
CDR3 length: 16
D gene: -
J gene: TRBJ1-2
clone size: few
V gene: TRBV29-1

CDR3 DNA: TGTGCCAGCAGCTCGGCCTTAACCGAGCAGTACTTC
CDR3 protein: CASSSALTEQYF
CDR3 length: 12
D gene: -
J gene: TRBJ2-7
clone size: few
V gene: TRBV7-9

CDR3 DNA: TGTGCCAGCAGGCCAGCGGGAGGTGGGGAGACCCAGTACTTC
CDR3 protein: CASRPAGGGETQYF
CDR3 length: 14
D gene: TRBD2
J gene: TRBJ2-5
clone size: -
V gene: TRBV12-3/TRBV12-4

CDR3 DNA: TGTGCCAGCAGTGAAAGACTAGCGAACGCCAAAAACATTCAGTACTTC
CDR3 protein: CASSERLANAKNIQYF
CDR3 length: 16
D gene: TRBD2
J gene: TRBJ2-4
clone size: few
V gene: TRBV6-4

CDR3 DNA: TGTGCCAGCAGCAAGATCACCAGGCCCCCCTACGAGCAGTACTTC
CDR3 protein: CASSKITRPPYEQYF
CDR3 length: 15
D gene: -
J gene: TRBJ2-7
clone size: -
V gene: TRBV3-1

CDR3 DNA: TGCAGTGCTCCCTGGTTGGGGGGTGGTGAAAAACTGTTTTTT
CDR3 protein: CSAPWLGGGEKLFF
CDR3 length: 14
D gene: -
J gene: TRBJ1-4
clone size: few
V gene: TRBV20-1

CDR3 DNA: TGTGCCAGCAGCCCCGGGACAGGGGGAGTGGCCCTCCACTTT
CDR3 protein: CASSPGTGGVALHF
CDR3 length: 14
D gene: TRBD1
J gene: TRBJ1-6
clone size: -
V gene: TRBV5-1

CDR3 DNA: TGTGCCAGCAGCCCTAGCCCCTATGGCTACACCTTC
CDR3 protein: CASSPSPYGYTF
CDR3 length: 12
D gene: -
J gene: TRBJ1-2
clone size: -
V gene: TRBV7-2

CDR3 DNA: TGCGCCAGCAGCTTGGGGGACAGGGGCGACGAGCAGTACTTC
CDR3 protein: CASSLGDRGDEQYF
CDR3 length: 14
D gene: TRBD1
J gene: TRBJ2-7
clone size: few
V gene: TRBV5-1